This T cell receptor (beta chain) came from a study of cytomegalovirus exposure and HLA in healthy donors. Findings and limits, study-wide: Altogether, 164 TCR beta chains were recorded as cytomegalovirus-associated.

A remark on this clone: Its antigen is currently unknown.

CDR3 length: 14 residues. J lost 3 bases, V lost 7 bases, and 7 bases had no gene match. The germline V gene has CDR1 SGHRS and CDR2 YFSETQ. The PCR had 60 Vbeta and 13 Jbeta primers. Generated by immunoSEQ multiplex PCR, the TCRdb table keeps only in-frame clones and is missing some. The sample lists 100,000 or so clones; approximately 14% were seen once. This TCR derives from a female donor in good health and CMV-seronegative. The material sequenced was PBMCs. The chain recombines TRBV5-1 with TRBJ1-1; 9 positions match TRBD1. The CDR3 sequence is CASQRTGADTEAFF. CDR3 bases: TGCGCCAGCCAGAGGACAGGGGCGGACACTGAAGCTTTCTTT.